The 17 T cell receptor beta chains given below trace back to one sample, sequenced in a study of T cell responses to AZD1222 COVID-19 vaccine. Repertoires were generated with immunoSEQ multiplex PCR, while TCRdb's copy carries only in-frame clones and drops some. The table has tens of thousands of clones, around 85% seen once. Specimen: peripheral blood, collected on day 0 of MenACWY control vaccination. All receptors come from an adult in good health.

Here the CDR3 reads CASGRRTGELFF. CDR3 DNA sequence: TGTGCCAGCGGCAGGAGGACCGGGGAGCTGTTTTTT. This chain links TRBV19 with TRBJ2-2, with D maybe TRBD2 (5 bases). V lost 9 bases and J lost 5, with 10 bases in between. The CDR3 contains 12 residues. Per the germline V gene, CDR1 is LNHDA and CDR2 is SQIVND (reference sequence).

The rearrangement uses TRBV6-4 and TRBJ2-1; 9 bases are shared with TRBD1. The junction had 0 bases not matched to a gene; V was cut back by 0 bases and J by 6 bases. The CDR3 totals 14 residues. Germline V gene data show CDR1 as MRHNA and CDR2 as SNTAGT. This CDR3 reads CASSDSTGGNEQFF. In DNA, the CDR3 is TGTGCCAGCAGTGACTCGACAGGGGGCAATGAGCAGTTCTTC.

This rearrangement joins TRBV6-1 to TRBJ1-2; 12 nucleotides agree with TRBD1. This CDR3 contains 17 residues. In germline, CDR1 is MNHNS, CDR2 SASEGT. The junction had 7 bases not matched to a gene; V was cut back by 4 bases and J by 1 base. The CDR3 sequence: CASSAGTGGPNNYGYTF. CDR3 coding DNA: TGTGCCAGCAGTGCCGGGACAGGGGGCCCCAATAACTATGGCTACACCTTC.

The chain combines TRBV5-5 with TRBJ2-1, with TRBD2 matching over 8 bases. Trimming took 2 bases from V and 7 from J; bases not matched to a gene: 8. CDR3 length: 15 residues. From germline, CDR1 is SGHKS and CDR2 YYEKEE (reference sequence). The CDR3 loop reads CASSLVIAGRNEQFF. CDR3 in DNA: TGTGCCAGCAGCTTAGTAATAGCGGGGCGGAATGAGCAGTTCTTC. Variable domain in full (rest from reference TRBV5-5 and TRBJ2-1): DAGVTQSPTHLIKTRGQQVTLRCSPISGHKSVSWYQQVLGQGPQFIFQYYEKEERGRGNFPDRFSARQFPNYSSELNVNALLLGDSALYLCASSLVIAGRNEQFFGPGTRLTVL.

The chain employs TRBV7-9 and TRBJ2-1, with TRBD1 matching over 12 bases. The trim removed 3 bases at V and 8 bases at J, leaving 8 bases unmatched. The CDR3 length is 16 residues. Germline V lookup: CDR1 SEHNR, CDR2 FQNEAQ (reference sequence). The CDR3 region has the DNA TGTGCCAGCAGCTTCGGGGACAGGGGGCTGAGTGATGAGCAGTTCTTC. This gives the protein CASSFGDRGLSDEQFF.

The V and J genes are TRBV30 and TRBJ1-5; tentatively, D is TRBD1 (5 bases). Trimming stripped 2 bases from V and 0 bases from J, with 11 bases between. CDR1 and CDR2 (germline): GTSNPN, SVGIG (reference sequence). The CDR3 contains 15 residues. The CDR3 is CAWSPGGASNQPQHF. The DNA for the CDR3 is TGTGCCTGGAGTCCCGGAGGGGCTAGCAATCAGCCCCAGCATTTT.

The V call is TRBV6-5, the J call TRBJ2-3; 7 positions match TRBD2. V shed 11 bases, J shed 1 base, and the junction held 6 bases outside the gene matches. Germline loops: CDR1 MNHEY, CDR2 SVGAGI. This CDR3 comprises 13 residues. CDR3 loop: CASGGMGTDTQYF. CDR3 nucleotide sequence: TGTGCCTCGGGAGGAATGGGCACAGATACGCAGTATTTT.

The rearrangement joins TRBV4-1 to TRBJ1-2; D may be TRBD1 (5 bases). Looked up from germline, CDR1 is MGHRA and CDR2 is YSYEKL. The germline V and J ends were trimmed by 4 bases and 4 bases, with 10 bases remaining between them. There are 13 residues in the CDR3. The CDR3: CASSPAGFYGYTF. CDR3 DNA: TGCGCCAGCAGCCCAGCAGGGTTCTATGGCTACACCTTC.

This chain joins TRBV5-1 and TRBJ1-2; 7 positions agree with TRBD1. The CDR3 runs to 14 residues. CDR1 is SGHRS and CDR2 is YFSETQ in the germline V gene. V shed 0 bases and J 7 bases; nucleotides not matched to a gene: 6. The CDR3 bases are TGCGCCAGCAGCTTGGAGGGACAGTGGTTTGGCTACACCTTC. It specifies CASSLEGQWFGYTF. The full variable domain, rest sourced from reference TRBV5-1 and TRBJ1-2, is KAGVTQTPRYLIKTRGQQVTLSCSPISGHRSVSWYQQTPGQGLQFLFEYFSETQRNKGNFPGRFSGRQFSNSRSEMNVSTLELGDSALYLCASSLEGQWFGYTFGSGTRLTVV.

In its sample, this clone was seen a few times. CDR3 loop: CASGRDRGSTEAFF. The CDR3 DNA reads as TGTGCCAGCGGTAGGGACAGGGGTTCCACTGAAGCTTTCTTT. J is TRBJ1-1 and V is TRBV6-5; 10 positions agree with TRBD1. This CDR3 is built from 14 residues. Germline trimming cut 8 bases from V and 4 bases from J; bases unmatched to any gene: 7. From germline, CDR1 is MNHEY and CDR2 SVGAGI.

The chain is built from TRBV29-1 and TRBJ1-1; D unresolved. The CDR3 totals 14 residues. Germline V gene data show CDR1 as SQVTM and CDR2 as ANQGSEA. The CDR3 DNA reads as TGCAGTAGTATGAGCATGGACCTGAACACTGAAGCTTTCTTT. Protein product: CSSMSMDLNTEAFF.

This clone was recorded once. The gene calls are TRBV15 and TRBJ1-5; D not certain. Trimming took off 1 base at V and 0 bases at J, with 7 bases between the two ends. From germline, CDR1 is LNHNV and CDR2 YYDKDF (reference sequence). The CDR3 length is 15 residues. CDR3 in amino acids: CATSRATHSNQPQHF. The DNA for the CDR3 is TGTGCCACCAGCAGAGCCACCCATAGCAATCAGCCCCAGCATTTT.

The V and J genes are TRBV7-2 and TRBJ2-1, with TRBD2 matching 11 bases. The junction had 6 bases not matched to a gene; V was cut back by 3 bases and J by 8 bases. Per the germline V gene, CDR1 is SGHTA and CDR2 is FQGNSA. CDR3 length: 15 amino acids. CDR3 sequence: CASSFSGGARYEQFF. The CDR3 coding sequence is TGTGCCAGCAGCTTTAGCGGGGGGGCGAGGTATGAGCAGTTCTTC.

V is TRBV28 and J is TRBJ2-7; the match to TRBD2 covers 7 bases. Looked up from germline, CDR1 is MDHEN and CDR2 is SYDVKM. With V trimmed by 3 bases and J by 1 base, 9 bases remained unmatched. The CDR3 totals 16 residues. This chain's CDR3 is CASSFTLADLSYEQYF. The CDR3 DNA follows: TGTGCCAGCAGTTTCACCCTAGCGGACCTTTCCTACGAGCAGTACTTC.

The chain employs TRBV7-2 and TRBJ1-1; 8 bases are a match to TRBD1. The J segment lost 5 bases and the V segment lost 5 bases, leaving 10 bases of the junction unmatched. CDR3 length: 15 residues. Germline V gene sequence: CDR1 SGHTA, CDR2 FQGNSA. The CDR3 bases are TGTGCCAGCAGCCGCCGGACAGGGAGGACAACTGAAGCTTTCTTT. Its protein is CASSRRTGRTTEAFF.

This clone was seen a single time. The identical CDR3 is also encoded by other nucleotide sequences in the sample. The CDR3, as DNA: TGCGCCAGCAAGGGGCGCGGGAATCAGCCCCAGCATTTT. It is translated as CASKGRGNQPQHF. The chain has TRBV10-2 and TRBJ1-5; possibly TRBD1 for D (5 bases). The CDR3 has 13 residues. Per germline, CDR1 WSHSY and CDR2 SAAADI. Trimming cost V 7 bases and J 4 bases, with 11 bases left between them.

The chain uses TRBV18 and TRBJ1-6, with TRBD1 identical over 9 bases. The germline gives CDR1 KGHSH, CDR2 LQKENI. CDR3 length: 13 amino acids. Trimming cost V 3 bases and J 10 bases; bases outside gene matches: 1. The CDR3 reads CASSPGQGSPLHF. The CDR3 DNA is TGTGCCAGCTCACCGGGACAGGGCTCACCCCTCCACTTT.